Listed below are T cell receptor beta chains from one sample, sequenced in a study of cytomegalovirus exposure and HLA in healthy donors. The repertoire was sequenced with immunoSEQ multiplex PCR; TCRdb's copy has only in-frame clones and lacks some. The table lists about 120,000 clones, roughly three fifths of them singletons. Input material: PBMCs. These receptors came from a woman between 40 and 50 years old in good health and CMV-seropositive. CDR3s include the opening cysteine and the closing phenylalanine or tryptophan. D genes are given only for firm matches. Clone size is stated in some rows and not others, as once, few, many or a class when expanded.

TRBV27	TRBD1	TRBJ1-3	few	TGTGCCAGCAGTTCTAGGGACAGGGGCTCTGGAAACACCATATATTTT	CASSSRDRGSGNTIYF
TRBV30	.	TRBJ1-1	.	TGTGCCTGGAGTATGGGAGGCAGTCCGGGTGAAGCTTTCTTT	CAWSMGGSPGEAFF
TRBV19	.	TRBJ1-3	.	TGTGCCAGTAGTCCGGACACGGATATCGCTGGAAACACCATATATTTT	CASSPDTDIAGNTIYF
TRBV11-3	TRBD1	TRBJ2-7	.	TGTGCCAGCAGTGGGACAGGCCAGTCCTACGAGCAGTACTTC	CASSGTGQSYEQYF
TRBV10-3	TRBD1	TRBJ1-1	.	TGTGCCATCAGGCTCGACAGGGGGCAAACTGAAGCTTTCTTT	CAIRLDRGQTEAFF
TRBV10-1	TRBD1	TRBJ2-5	.	TGCGCCAGCAGTGAAGGGCTCGGGACAGGGGAGACCCAGTACTTC	CASSEGLGTGETQYF
TRBV19	.	TRBJ2-2	.	TGTGCCAGTAGTATCACGGGGGACACCGGGGAGCTGTTTTTT	CASSITGDTGELFF
TRBV11-2	.	TRBJ1-5	.	TGTGCCAGCAGCTTAGTCCACAATCAGCCCCAGCATTTT	CASSLVHNQPQHF
TRBV18	.	TRBJ2-2	few	TGTGCCAGCTCACCACGACAGAACACCGGGGAGCTGTTTTTT	CASSPRQNTGELFF
TRBV27	TRBD1	TRBJ2-7	.	TGTGCCAGCAGTTCGCGACAGGGCCCCGCGAGCGAGCAGTACTTC	CASSSRQGPASEQYF
TRBV10-2	TRBD1	TRBJ2-3	.	TGCGCCAGCAGCCTCGGGACAGGGGAGACAGATACGCAGTATTTT	CASSLGTGETDTQYF
TRBV18	TRBD1	TRBJ2-3	.	TGTGCCAGCTCACCGCGACTTAACGACAGGGGAGATACGCAGTATTTT	CASSPRLNDRGDTQYF
TRBV28	TRBD2	TRBJ2-5	.	TGTGCCAGCAGTCCCCTTGGACTAGCGGGAGATGTCCAAGAGACCCAGTACTTC	CASSPLGLAGDVQETQYF
TRBV9	.	TRBJ2-1	.	TGTGCCAGCAGCTTGCGACTAGAGTCCTACAATGAGCAGTTCTTC	CASSLRLESYNEQFF
TRBV6-5	.	TRBJ1-5	.	TGTGCCAGCAGTCAGGGATTACAGCAGCCCCAGCATTTT	CASSQGLQQPQHF
TRBV28	.	TRBJ2-1	.	TGTGCCAGCAGCCCTGGGGCGGGGAATGAGCAGTTCTTC	CASSPGAGNEQFF
TRBV7-2	TRBD2	TRBJ2-1	.	TGTGCCAGCAGCTTAGCGGGACTAGCTCATGAGCAGTTCTTC	CASSLAGLAHEQFF
TRBV9	.	TRBJ1-2	.	TGTGCCAGCAGCGTAGGAGGCTATGGCTACACCTTC	CASSVGGYGYTF
TRBV28	TRBD1	TRBJ1-5	.	TGTGCCAGCAGCCTCCGGGACAGGGGGGGGCCCCAGCATTTT	CASSLRDRGGPQHF
TRBV28	.	TRBJ1-2	.	TGTGCCAGCAGTTTATGGGGGGGAAGCTACACCTTC	CASSLWGGSYTF
TRBV29-1	TRBD1	TRBJ1-2	.	TGCAGCGTGGCAGGGGGCGCTTTGTCCCCCTCTATAGGCTATGGCTACACCTTC	CSVAGGALSPSIGYGYTF
TRBV29-1	.	TRBJ2-3	.	TGCAGCGTTGAGGGGGACACCTCCCAAACGCAGTATTTT	CSVEGDTSQTQYF
TRBV7-2	TRBD2	TRBJ2-7	once	TGTGCCAGCAGCCAGGGACTAGCGGGGGCGTCCTACGAGCAGTACTTC	CASSQGLAGASYEQYF
TRBV7-8	.	TRBJ2-7	.	TGTGCCAGCAGCCCGGGACTCGATTCCTACGAGCAGTGCTTC	CASSPGLDSYEQCF
TRBV7-9	.	TRBJ2-7	.	TGTGCCAGCAGCTTAGATGGGGCGGTGAGCTCCTACGAGCAGTACTTC	CASSLDGAVSSYEQYF
TRBV6-5	.	TRBJ1-2	.	TGTGCCAGCAGTTACGAGGACTATGGCTACACCTTC	CASSYEDYGYTF
TRBV28	TRBD1	TRBJ2-7	.	TGTGCCAGCAGTTCCCCTGCTGGACAGGGGTTTGGCGAGCAGTACTTC	CASSSPAGQGFGEQYF
TRBV30	.	TRBJ2-7	.	TGTGCCTGGACTCACACCTACGAGCAGTACTTC	CAWTHTYEQYF
TRBV4-1	.	TRBJ2-1	.	TGCGCCAGCAGCCAAGGACTGGACAGCCGCCGCAATGAGCAGTTCTTC	CASSQGLDSRRNEQFF
TRBV19	TRBD1	TRBJ1-2	.	TGTGCCAGTACTTCCGGGACAGGGAGCCTTCCTGCAGGCTACACCTTC	CASTSGTGSLPAGYTF
TRBV2	TRBD1	TRBJ2-7	.	TGTGCCAGCAGTGAACAGGGGGACTCCTACGAGCAGTACTTC	CASSEQGDSYEQYF
TRBV7-7	TRBD2	TRBJ2-3	few	TGTGCTAGCAGCCATCAGCGGGAGTCTACAGATACGCAGTATTTT	CASSHQRESTDTQYF
TRBV4-1	TRBD1	TRBJ1-2	.	TGCGCCAGCAGCCCGGACAGGGAGGACTATGGCTACCCCTTC	CASSPDREDYGYPF
TRBV10-3	TRBD1	TRBJ2-5	.	TGTGCCATCAGCCAAGAGAGGACAGGGGAGGAGACCCAGTACTTC	CAISQERTGEETQYF
TRBV28	.	TRBJ1-1	.	TGTGCCAGCAGTTTAGGGTACAGGGAGACTGAAGCTTTCTTT	CASSLGYRETEAFF
TRBV7-9	.	TRBJ1-1	once	TGTGCCAGCAGCTTTTTAGGGGGTGGGAACACTGAAGCTTTCTTT	CASSFLGGGNTEAFF
TRBV10-3	TRBD2	TRBJ2-7	.	TGTGCCATTAGGGCGGGAGGCTTAGACGAGCAGTACTTC	CAIRAGGLDEQYF
TRBV7-7	TRBD1	TRBJ1-3	.	TGTGCTAGCAGCCTAGGACAGGCCTCTGGAAACACCATATATTTT	CASSLGQASGNTIYF
TRBV15	.	TRBJ1-5	few	TGTGCCACCAGCCCCCAGGGAATCGGTCAGCCCCAGCATTTT	CATSPQGIGQPQHF
TRBV7-7	TRBD1	TRBJ2-6	.	TGTGCTAGCAGCTTACCTCCGGGACAGATGATCCTATCTGGGGCCAACGTCCTGACTTTC	CASSLPPGQMILSGANVLTF
TRBV5-8	.	TRBJ1-1	.	TGTGCCAGCAGCTTGGCCAGTGAGGGATGGAACACTGAAGCTTTCTTT	CASSLASEGWNTEAFF
TRBV7-8	.	TRBJ1-1	.	TGTGCCAGCAGCCACCGGGAGTACACTGAAGCTTTCTTT	CASSHREYTEAFF
TRBV28	.	TRBJ2-7	few	TGTGCCAGCAATAAATGGGGCGGACCCTACGAGCAGTACTTC	CASNKWGGPYEQYF
TRBV5-1	.	TRBJ1-3	.	TGCGCCAGCAGCTTGGCCGCAGGCCCTGGAAACACCATATATTTT	CASSLAAGPGNTIYF
TRBV19	.	TRBJ2-6	.	TGTGCCAGTGCCAGGGCCTCCTCTGGGGCCAACGTCCTGACTTTC	CASARASSGANVLTF
TRBV5-1	.	TRBJ2-5	few	TGCGCCAGCAGCTTGGCCGGGGAGACCCAGTACTTC	CASSLAGETQYF
TRBV13	TRBD1	TRBJ1-1	.	TGTGCCAGCAGCTTCACAGGGGAAACTGAAGCTTTCTTT	CASSFTGETEAFF
TRBV5-6	.	TRBJ2-7	.	TGTGCCAGCAGCTTTGAGGGTCTCTACGAGCAGTACTTC	CASSFEGLYEQYF
TRBV12-5	TRBD1	TRBJ2-5	few	TGTGCTAGTGGTTCTCGGACAGGGAAAGAGACCCAGTACTTC	CASGSRTGKETQYF
TRBV30	.	TRBJ1-1	few	TGTGCCTGGAGCCGGTGGGGGGGTAATGGCACTGAAGCTTTCTTT	CAWSRWGGNGTEAFF
TRBV5-1	.	TRBJ1-2	.	TGCGCCAGCAGCTGGGGGACTCCCCCTGACGAGGGCTACACCTTC	CASSWGTPPDEGYTF
TRBV6-5	.	TRBJ1-3	few	TGTGCCAGCAGATCAGGGGTTACGAGGACCATATATTTT	CASRSGVTRTIYF
TRBV6-1	.	TRBJ1-6	.	TGTGCCAGCAGTCTCTGGTCGGGGGTACCCCTCCACTTT	CASSLWSGVPLHF